A selection of T cell receptor beta chains follows, all from one sample in a study of blood T cell repertoires in COVID-19. This table comes from immunoSEQ multiplex PCR, and its TCRdb copy is limited to in-frame clones, with some not included. This sample has 250,000 to 350,000 clones, with just over 85% found just once. Sequenced material: peripheral blood. All receptors derive from a woman in her twenties or thirties with active or convalescent COVID-19. The CDR3 runs from the conserved cysteine through the conserved F or W. The D gene is left open where the match is weak. Clone size appears in some rows only: once, few, many, or a class for an expanded clone.

j_call | cdr3_length | clone_size | v_call | d_call | cdr3_aa | cdr3_nt
TRBJ2-7 | 12 | NA | TRBV7-9 | TRBD1 | CASSGQDYEQYF | TGTGCCAGCAGTGGACAGGACTACGAGCAGTACTTC
TRBJ2-1 | 16 | NA | TRBV5-1 | TRBD2 | CASSPTRLAGINEQFF | TGCGCCAGCAGTCCCACTAGACTAGCGGGGATCAATGAGCAGTTCTTC
TRBJ1-2 | 11 | NA | TRBV5-5 | NA | CASGETYGYTF | TGTGCCAGCGGAGAGACGTATGGCTACACCTTC
TRBJ1-5 | 14 | NA | TRBV7-2 | TRBD1 | CASSYRGSNQPQHF | TGTGCCAGCAGCTACAGGGGTAGCAATCAGCCCCAGCATTTT
TRBJ2-3 | 16 | NA | TRBV6-5 | NA | CASSYSSGGFTDTQYF | TGTGCCAGCAGTTACTCGTCGGGGGGCTTCACAGATACGCAGTATTTT
TRBJ2-2 | 17 | NA | TRBV4-2 | TRBD2 | CASSQDGGTSYTGELFF | TGTGCCAGCAGCCAAGATGGCGGGACTAGCTACACCGGGGAGCTGTTTTTT
TRBJ1-3 | 19 | NA | TRBV4-2 | NA | CASSQARPGIGRSGNTIYF | TGTGCCAGCAGCCAAGCGAGACCAGGGATTGGGCGCTCTGGAAACACCATATATTTT
TRBJ1-2 | 15 | once | TRBV19 | TRBD1 | CASSLSLGQGSGYTF | TGTGCCAGTAGTCTCTCCTTGGGACAGGGGTCTGGCTACACCTTC
TRBJ2-3 | 18 | NA | TRBV9 | TRBD2 | CASSLSSGGVSSSDTQYF | TGTGCCAGCAGCCTCAGTAGCGGGGGGGTGAGTAGTTCAGATACGCAGTATTTT
TRBJ1-2 | 13 | few | TRBV5-1 | NA | CASSLEVTRGYTF | TGCGCCAGCAGCTTGGAAGTAACGCGTGGCTACACCTTC
TRBJ2-4 | 14 | NA | TRBV9 | TRBD1 | CASSSGTAKNIQYF | TGTGCCAGCAGCTCTGGGACAGCTAAAAACATTCAGTACTTC
TRBJ2-5 | 15 | NA | TRBV5-1 | TRBD1 | CASSTGTGNQETQYF | TGCGCCAGCAGCACTGGGACAGGTAATCAAGAGACCCAGTACTTC
TRBJ2-3 | 12 | NA | TRBV2 | NA | CASSEDRGTQYF | TGTGCCAGCAGTGAGGATCGGGGTACGCAGTATTTT
TRBJ1-1 | 14 | NA | TRBV5-1 | NA | CASSFTGSIGEAFF | TGCGCCAGCAGCTTTACGGGTAGCATTGGGGAAGCTTTCTTT
TRBJ2-3 | 16 | once | TRBV27 | TRBD2 | CASRAGTRTSTDTQYF | TGTGCCAGCAGGGCCGGGACTAGGACTAGCACAGATACGCAGTATTTT
TRBJ1-6 | 13 | NA | TRBV10-3 | NA | CAISLGFNSPLHF | TGTGCCATTTCTCTCGGTTTTAATTCACCCCTCCACTTT
TRBJ2-7 | 13 | NA | TRBV27 | NA | CASSPSWSLQQYF | TGTGCCAGTTCCCCCAGCTGGAGCCTCCAGCAGTACTTC
TRBJ1-3 | 18 | NA | TRBV13 | TRBD1 | CASSFSRQGAFPGNTIYF | TGTGCCAGCAGCTTCTCTAGACAGGGGGCTTTCCCTGGAAACACCATATATTTT
TRBJ2-2 | 17 | NA | TRBV27 | TRBD1 | CASRPRWGRGKAGELFF | TGTGCCAGCAGACCCAGGTGGGGCAGGGGGAAGGCCGGGGAGCTGTTTTTT
TRBJ1-4 | 15 | NA | TRBV9 | NA | CASSVAGQTNEKLFF | TGTGCCAGCAGCGTAGCAGGGCAGACAAATGAAAAACTGTTTTTT
TRBJ2-7 | 14 | NA | TRBV25-1 | TRBD2 | CASSLAGERYEQYF | TGTGCCAGCAGCTTGGCGGGGGAAAGATACGAGCAGTACTTC
TRBJ2-6 | 14 | NA | TRBV29-1 | TRBD1 | CSAGQGTGANVLTF | TGCAGCGCCGGACAGGGGACTGGGGCCAACGTCCTGACTTTC
TRBJ1-1 | 12 | NA | TRBV30 | NA | CAWSGGGLVAFF | TGTGCCTGGAGTGGGGGGGGTTTAGTAGCTTTCTTT
TRBJ2-6 | 17 | NA | TRBV4-2 | TRBD1 | CASSQAGQGAGANVLTF | TGTGCCAGCAGCCAGGCGGGACAGGGGGCTGGGGCCAACGTCCTGACTTTC
TRBJ2-7 | 14 | once | TRBV7-9 | NA | CASSSGQLSYEQYF | TGTGCCAGCAGTTCCGGACAGTTGAGCTACGAGCAGTACTTC
TRBJ1-5 | 15 | few | TRBV7-2 | NA | CASSLVQEGNQPQHF | TGTGCCAGCAGCTTAGTTCAGGAGGGGAATCAGCCCCAGCATTTT
TRBJ2-2 | 13 | NA | TRBV3-1/TRBV3-2 | NA | CASSPRYTGELFF | TGTGCCAGCAGCCCTCGTTACACCGGGGAGCTGTTTTTT
TRBJ2-2 | 13 | NA | TRBV12-3/TRBV12-4 | NA | CASSPYRWGELFF | TGTGCCAGCAGCCCCTATCGGTGGGGGGAGCTGTTTTTT
TRBJ2-3 | 16 | NA | TRBV4-1 | TRBD2 | CASSQSGRLATDTQYF | TGCGCCAGCAGCCAATCGGGGAGACTAGCGACAGATACGCAGTATTTT
TRBJ2-7 | 15 | once | TRBV6-5 | NA | CASSLGGTGPYEQYF | TGTGCCAGCAGTTTGGGAGGGACAGGCCCCTACGAGCAGTACTTC
TRBJ1-2 | 14 | NA | TRBV30 | TRBD1 | CAWSPGGPGEIYTF | TGTGCCTGGAGTCCAGGGGGCCCAGGGGAGATCTACACCTTC
TRBJ1-2 | 12 | NA | TRBV10-3 | NA | CAISGLSGGYTF | TGTGCCATCAGTGGACTTTCTGGTGGCTACACCTTC
TRBJ2-1 | 18 | NA | TRBV5-4 | TRBD1 | CAGDQRGQKLRSYNEQFF | TGTGCCGGAGACCAGAGGGGACAGAAGCTCCGCTCCTACAATGAGCAGTTCTTC
TRBJ1-2 | 14 | NA | TRBV18 | TRBD1 | CASSPGTGQSGYTF | TGTGCCAGCTCACCAGGGACAGGGCAGAGTGGCTACACCTTC
TRBJ1-2 | 14 | NA | TRBV14 | NA | CASSPIRGIGGYTF | TGTGCCAGCAGCCCTATAAGGGGGATAGGTGGCTACACCTTC
TRBJ1-5 | 13 | few | TRBV11-1 | TRBD1 | CASSRDRGQPQHF | TGTGCCAGCAGCAGGGACAGGGGTCAGCCCCAGCATTTT
TRBJ2-1 | 16 | NA | TRBV6-2/TRBV6-3 | TRBD2 | CASSTPGLAGYNEQFF | TGTGCCAGCAGTACTCCGGGACTAGCGGGATACAATGAGCAGTTCTTC
TRBJ2-1 | 17 | NA | TRBV19 | TRBD2 | CASSMARRGTLDNEQFF | TGTGCCAGTAGTATGGCAAGGCGGGGGACCCTAGACAATGAGCAGTTCTTC
TRBJ1-5 | 13 | few | TRBV9 | NA | CASSASGSQPQHF | TGTGCCAGCAGCGCAAGCGGAAGTCAGCCCCAGCATTTT
TRBJ2-3 | 15 | NA | TRBV7-3 | TRBD1 | CASSSSGTGADTQYF | TGTGCCAGCAGCTCGTCCGGGACAGGGGCAGATACGCAGTATTTT
TRBJ2-1 | 16 | NA | TRBV19 | TRBD2 | CASSIASSGAYNEQFF | TGTGCCAGTAGTATAGCGTCCAGCGGGGCATACAATGAGCAGTTCTTC
TRBJ1-2 | 14 | NA | TRBV30 | NA | CASLLNTGTYGYTF | TGTGCCTCCCTACTTAATACAGGGACCTATGGCTACACCTTC
TRBJ1-4 | 16 | NA | TRBV7-9 | NA | CASSSLTGQMNEKLFF | TGTGCCAGCAGCTCCCTAACGGGACAAATGAATGAAAAACTGTTTTTT
TRBJ1-2 | 15 | NA | TRBV15 | NA | CATSPSTDSFFGYTF | TGTGCCACCAGCCCGAGTACGGACAGTTTTTTTGGCTACACCTTC
TRBJ1-2 | 13 | NA | TRBV6-2/TRBV6-3 | NA | CASSYSSNYGYTF | TGTGCCAGCAGTTATAGTTCTAACTATGGCTACACCTTC
TRBJ2-1 | 15 | NA | TRBV29-1 | NA | CSVAFSGGWDNEQFF | TGCAGCGTTGCTTTCTCCGGGGGATGGGACAATGAGCAGTTCTTC
TRBJ2-5 | 15 | NA | TRBV9 | TRBD1 | CASSVGGTGQETQYF | TGTGCCAGCAGCGTAGGCGGGACAGGTCAAGAGACCCAGTACTTC